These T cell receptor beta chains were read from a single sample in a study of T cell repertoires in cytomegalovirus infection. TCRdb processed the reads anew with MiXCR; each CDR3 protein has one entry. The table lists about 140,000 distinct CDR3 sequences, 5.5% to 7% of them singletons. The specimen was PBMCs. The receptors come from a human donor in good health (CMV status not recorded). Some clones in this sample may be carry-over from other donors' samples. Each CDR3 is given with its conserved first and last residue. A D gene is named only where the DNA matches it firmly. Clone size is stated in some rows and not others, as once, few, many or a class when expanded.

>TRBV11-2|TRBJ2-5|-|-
CASSWSFKETQYF
TGTGCCAGCAGCTGGAGTTTCAAAGAGACCCAGTACTTC
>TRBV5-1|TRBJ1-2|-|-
CASSLHENGYTF
TGCGCCAGCAGCTTGCACGAGAATGGCTACACCTTC
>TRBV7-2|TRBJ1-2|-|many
CASSLGAGYGYTF
TGTGCCAGCAGCTTAGGAGCTGGCTATGGCTACACCTTC
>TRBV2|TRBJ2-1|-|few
CASSRDNEQFF
TGTGCCAGCAGTCGAGACAATGAGCAGTTCTTC
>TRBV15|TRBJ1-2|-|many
CATSSPFNYGYTF
TGTGCCACCAGCTCGCCTTTTAACTATGGCTACACCTTC
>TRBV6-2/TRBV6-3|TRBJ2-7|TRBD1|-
CASSYSIKQGRYEQYF
TGTGCCAGCAGTTATTCCATAAAACAGGGGCGCTACGAGCAGTACTTC
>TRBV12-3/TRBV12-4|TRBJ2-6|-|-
CASSLAWANVLTF
TGTGCCAGCAGTTTAGCTTGGGCCAACGTCCTGACTTTC
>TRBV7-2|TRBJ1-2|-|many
CASSLGGSFGYTF
TGTGCCAGCAGCTTGGGGGGTTCCTTTGGCTACACCTTC
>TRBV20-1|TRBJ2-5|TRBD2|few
CSATSAGGGETQYF
TGCAGTGCTACGAGTGCGGGGGGTGGAGAGACCCAGTACTTC
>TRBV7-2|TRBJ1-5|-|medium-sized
CASSSSPGSNQPQHF
TGTGCCAGCAGCTCTTCCCCGGGGTCCAATCAGCCCCAGCATTTT
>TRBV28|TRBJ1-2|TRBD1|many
CASSPTTGAYGYTF
TGTGCCAGCAGTCCTACCACAGGGGCCTATGGCTACACCTTC
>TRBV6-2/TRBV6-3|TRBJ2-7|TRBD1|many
CASSLQGAYEQYF
TGTGCCAGCAGTTTACAGGGGGCTTACGAGCAGTACTTC
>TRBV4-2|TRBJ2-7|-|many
CASSQALRQAPYEQYF
TGTGCCAGCAGCCAAGCTCTGAGGCAGGCCCCCTACGAGCAGTACTTC
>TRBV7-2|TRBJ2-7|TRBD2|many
CASSLAAGGPSSYEQYF
TGTGCCAGCAGCTTAGCAGCGGGGGGTCCAAGCTCCTACGAGCAGTACTTC
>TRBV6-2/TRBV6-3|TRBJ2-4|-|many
CASSLGLQRNIQYF
TGTGCCAGCAGTTTGGGGCTCCAACGGAACATTCAGTACTTC
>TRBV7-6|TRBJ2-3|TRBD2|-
CASSSSQRPTSGGTADTQYF
TGTGCCAGCAGCTCCAGCCAGCGACCTACTAGCGGGGGGACCGCAGATACGCAGTATTTT